A selection of T cell receptor beta chains follows, all from one sample in a study of cytomegalovirus exposure and HLA in healthy donors. TCRdb's table, derived via immunoSEQ multiplex PCR, lists solely in-frame clones and lacks some. Among around 110,000 clones listed, about four fifths were seen once. The sample comprised PBMCs. The receptors here all came from a woman between 18 and 29 years old in good health and CMV-seronegative. The CDR3 runs from the conserved cysteine through the conserved F or W. The order of the fields is D gene, J gene, V gene, clone size, CDR3 protein, CDR3 DNA. The D gene is left open where the match is weak. Size tells how often a clone was seen (once, few, many) or the class of an expanded clone, and some rows leave it out.

-,TRBJ1-3,TRBV30,-,CAWSVGAAGNTIYF,TGTGCCTGGAGTGTAGGGGCCGCTGGAAACACCATATATTTT
-,TRBJ2-7,TRBV6-1,-,CASSESEWSSYEQYF,TGTGCCAGCAGTGAATCTGAATGGAGCTCCTACGAGCAGTACTTC
TRBD1,TRBJ1-1,TRBV28,-,CATNPDRGTGMKTFF,TGTGCCACAAACCCGGACAGGGGGACCGGGATGAAGACTTTCTTT
TRBD1,TRBJ2-7,TRBV5-1,-,CASSGTGDYEQYF,TGCGCCAGCAGCGGGACAGGGGACTACGAGCAGTACTTC
-,TRBJ2-7,TRBV2,-,CASSEPGGRTYEQYF,TGTGCCAGCAGTGAACCCGGGGGGCGCACCTACGAGCAGTACTTC
TRBD2,TRBJ2-5,TRBV2,-,CASNTGGLQETQYF,TGTGCCAGCAACACGGGGGGTCTCCAAGAGACCCAGTACTTC
TRBD1,TRBJ1-1,TRBV4-1,-,CASSQGDRLNTEAFF,TGCGCCAGCAGCCAAGGGGACAGGTTGAACACTGAAGCTTTCTTT
TRBD1,TRBJ1-1,TRBV19,-,CASWTGANTEAFF,TGTGCCAGTTGGACAGGGGCGAACACTGAAGCTTTCTTT
TRBD2,TRBJ2-3,TRBV6-4,-,CASSDSVAGGANTQYF,TGTGCCAGCAGTGACTCAGTAGCGGGGGGCGCTAATACGCAGTATTTT
-,TRBJ1-1,TRBV6-5,-,CASSYREMNTEAFF,TGTGCCAGCAGTTACCGGGAGATGAACACTGAAGCTTTCTTT
TRBD1,TRBJ1-1,TRBV7-9,-,CASSSPQTGGDWFSAFF,TGTGCCAGCAGCTCCCCCCAGACAGGGGGCGATTGGTTTTCAGCTTTCTTT
TRBD1,TRBJ2-7,TRBV27,-,CASSSFFTGGAIDEQYF,TGTGCCAGCAGTTCGTTCTTCACAGGGGGCGCGATCGACGAGCAGTACTTC
-,TRBJ2-7,TRBV4-2,-,CASSQVTGSYEQYF,TGTGCCAGCAGCCAAGTAACTGGCTCCTACGAGCAGTACTTC
-,TRBJ1-2,TRBV5-6,-,CASNLTPDYGYTF,TGTGCCAGCAACCTAACTCCGGACTATGGCTACACCTTC
TRBD1,TRBJ2-1,TRBV19,-,CASSILAGTGVPDEQFF,TGTGCCAGTAGTATCTTGGCTGGGACAGGGGTCCCCGATGAGCAGTTCTTC
-,TRBJ2-3,TRBV9,-,CASSVGREYTDTQYF,TGTGCCAGCAGCGTAGGCAGGGAATACACAGATACGCAGTATTTT
TRBD2,TRBJ2-3,TRBV9,few,CASSVVTGGLPTQYF,TGTGCCAGCAGCGTAGTAACGGGGGGGCTCCCTACGCAGTATTTT
-,TRBJ2-7,TRBV11-2,-,CASSFSGEQYF,TGTGCCAGCAGCTTTTCGGGGGAGCAGTACTTC
TRBD1,TRBJ2-5,TRBV29-1,-,CSVDRDRGQETQYF,TGCAGCGTTGATAGGGACAGGGGGCAAGAGACCCAGTACTTC
-,TRBJ1-1,TRBV7-2,-,CASSNDRYTEAFF,TGTGCCAGCAGCAATGACAGGTACACTGAAGCTTTCTTT
-,TRBJ1-6,TRBV4-1,-,CASSQDPQGGNSPLHF,TGCGCCAGCAGCCAAGATCCTCAGGGTGGTAATTCACCCCTCCACTTT
-,TRBJ1-1,TRBV30,-,CAWSVIGTEAFF,TGTGCCTGGAGTGTAATCGGCACTGAAGCTTTCTTT
-,TRBJ1-1,TRBV10-1,once,CASSSARDTNTEAFF,TGCGCCAGCAGTTCGGCCCGGGACACCAACACTGAAGCTTTCTTT
-,TRBJ2-2,TRBV7-7,-,CASSLTEDTGELFF,TGTGCTAGCAGCTTGACTGAGGACACCGGGGAGCTGTTTTTT
TRBD1,TRBJ2-7,TRBV10-3,-,CAISDPGTGFDEQYF,TGTGCCATCAGTGATCCCGGGACAGGGTTCGACGAGCAGTACTTC
-,TRBJ1-3,TRBV28,-,CASSTSPGGNTIYF,TGTGCCAGCAGTACCTCCCCAGGGGGAAACACCATATATTTT
TRBD2,TRBJ2-2,TRBV7-2,-,CASSSPSGGALGELFF,TGTGCCAGCAGCTCGCCTAGCGGGGGGGCCCTCGGGGAGCTGTTTTTT
TRBD1,TRBJ2-6,TRBV5-4,-,CASSLEQGAGGANVLTF,TGTGCCAGCAGCTTGGAACAGGGGGCGGGTGGGGCCAACGTCCTGACTTTC
TRBD2,TRBJ2-3,TRBV5-1,-,CASSLISGGTDTQYF,TGCGCCAGCAGCTTGATTAGCGGGGGCACAGATACGCAGTATTTT
TRBD1,TRBJ2-2,TRBV5-6,few,CASSLWTGIGTGELFF,TGTGCCAGCAGCCTGTGGACAGGGATAGGGACCGGGGAGCTGTTTTTT
-,TRBJ2-7,TRBV5-5,few,CASSLDALGTRQYF,TGTGCCAGCAGCTTGGATGCCCTAGGTACGAGGCAGTACTTC
-,TRBJ2-3,TRBV5-1,once,CASSFALATDTQYF,TGCGCCAGCAGCTTTGCCCTAGCCACAGATACGCAGTATTTT
-,TRBJ1-1,TRBV23-1,-,CASSQSTLGGEAFF,TGCGCCAGCAGTCAATCAACCTTGGGGGGTGAAGCTTTCTTT
TRBD1,TRBJ2-1,TRBV5-1,once,CASSATGSDAEQFF,TGCGCCAGCAGCGCGACAGGGTCTGACGCTGAGCAGTTCTTC
-,TRBJ1-5,TRBV9,-,CASSRGKGSNQPQHF,TGTGCCAGCAGCCGGGGTAAAGGTAGCAATCAGCCCCAGCATTTT
-,TRBJ2-2,TRBV2,few,CASSQRFLHGELFF,TGTGCCAGCAGCCAACGGTTTCTTCACGGGGAGCTGTTTTTT
-,TRBJ2-6,TRBV28,-,CASSPGASGANVLTF,TGTGCCAGCAGTCCAGGGGCCTCTGGGGCCAACGTCCTGACTTTC
TRBD1,TRBJ1-2,TRBV5-6,-,CASSAAGGNYGYTF,TGTGCCAGCAGCGCCGCAGGGGGAAACTATGGCTACACCTTC
-,TRBJ1-3,TRBV28,-,CASSSGPGNTIYF,TGTGCCAGCAGTTCGGGCCCGGGGAACACCATATATTTT
-,TRBJ1-2,TRBV5-8,-,CASSLEEGSNYGYTF,TGTGCCAGCAGCTTGGAAGAGGGATCCAACTATGGCTACACCTTC
-,TRBJ2-1,TRBV7-2,-,CASSYSSFSYNEQFF,TGTGCCAGCAGTTACTCTAGCTTCTCCTACAATGAGCAGTTCTTC
-,TRBJ2-7,TRBV7-2,few,CASSPQVNSYEQYF,TGTGCCAGCAGCCCACAGGTTAACTCCTACGAGCAGTACTTC
TRBD1,TRBJ2-2,TRBV2,-,CASSPTGGTGELFF,TGTGCCAGCAGTCCGACAGGGGGCACCGGGGAGCTGTTTTTT
TRBD1,TRBJ1-4,TRBV5-1,-,CASSWRTGFNDEKLFF,TGCGCCAGCAGCTGGAGGACAGGGTTCAATGATGAAAAACTGTTTTTT
TRBD1,TRBJ1-6,TRBV7-8,-,CASSGTGGGSPLHF,TGTGCCAGCAGCGGAACAGGGGGGGGATCACCCCTCCACTTT
TRBD1,TRBJ2-7,TRBV6-5,-,CASSYGTGAEQYF,TGTGCCAGCAGTTACGGGACAGGGGCCGAGCAGTACTTC
-,TRBJ1-1,TRBV4-1,-,CASSHSTGQDSYLPEAFF,TGCGCCAGCAGCCACTCAACCGGTCAGGACAGTTATCTCCCGGAAGCTTTCTTT
TRBD2,TRBJ2-1,TRBV5-1,-,CASSFDLAGLYNEQFF,TGCGCCAGCAGTTTCGACCTAGCGGGCCTCTACAATGAACAGTTCTTC
-,TRBJ2-7,TRBV11-2,-,CASSALRGNYEQYF,TGTGCCAGCAGCGCCTTGAGAGGGAACTACGAGCAGTACTTC
-,TRBJ1-1,TRBV7-8,-,CASSPGGGIRNTEAFF,TGTGCCAGCAGCCCTGGGGGGGGTATCAGGAACACTGAAGCTTTCTTT